A selection of T cell receptor beta chains follows, all from one sample in a study of CD4+ T cells in melanoma. Using immunoSEQ multiplex PCR, the repertoire was profiled, and TCRdb retains in-frame clones only, with some absent. Of more than 110,000 clones in the sample, nearly 95% were seen once. These receptors all stem from a human donor with melanoma. Each CDR3 is given with its conserved first and last residue. A D gene is named only where the DNA matches it firmly. Rows may omit the clone size; those that give it use once, few, many or a size class.

j_call clone_size d_call v_call cdr3_aa cdr3_nt
TRBJ2-1 - - TRBV7-2 CASSLSTGGRANEQFF TGTGCCAGCAGCTTATCGACGGGGGGCCGAGCTAATGAGCAGTTCTTC
TRBJ1-3 - TRBD1 TRBV11-2 CASSLQGAGNTIYF TGTGCCAGCAGCCTACAGGGGGCGGGAAACACCATATATTTT
TRBJ2-7 - TRBD2 TRBV5-1 CASNRDGGAYEQYF TGCGCCAGCAACCGGGACGGGGGGGCCTACGAGCAGTACTTC
TRBJ2-7 - - TRBV2 CASSDPANSYEQYF TGTGCCAGCAGTGATCCGGCAAACTCCTACGAGCAGTACTTC
TRBJ1-5 once - TRBV7-9 CASSSQGGQPQHF TGTGCCAGCAGCTCACAGGGAGGCCAGCCCCAGCATTTT
TRBJ2-7 few - TRBV7-2 CASSLQGGNYEQYF TGTGCCAGCAGCCTACAAGGGGGAAACTACGAGCAGTACTTC
TRBJ2-1 - - TRBV18 CASSPTSYNEQFF TGTGCCAGCTCACCCACCTCCTACAATGAGCAGTTCTTC
TRBJ1-5 - - TRBV7-9 CASSLGAMGFQHF TGTGCCAGCAGCTTGGGGGCGATGGGATTCCAGCATTTT
TRBJ1-1 - - TRBV9 CASSVEAVMNTEAFF TGTGCCAGCAGCGTAGAGGCAGTCATGAACACTGAAGCTTTCTTT
TRBJ1-1 few TRBD1 TRBV29-1 CSVGQGRVEAFF TGCAGCGTTGGACAGGGGAGAGTTGAAGCTTTCTTT
TRBJ2-2 once - TRBV11-2 CASNGQPNTGELFF TGTGCCAGCAACGGACAGCCGAACACCGGGGAGCTGTTTTTT
TRBJ2-1 - - TRBV6-5 CASSSSGARNEQFF TGTGCCAGCAGTTCCTCGGGGGCGCGGAATGAGCAGTTCTTC
TRBJ1-6 - - TRBV30 CAWSGGRAANSPLHF TGTGCCTGGAGTGGAGGTAGGGCAGCGAATTCACCCCTCCACTTT
TRBJ1-3 - - TRBV19 CASMGKPGNTIYF TGTGCCAGTATGGGCAAGCCTGGAAACACCATATATTTT
TRBJ2-1 once TRBD1 TRBV11-1 CASSLLGQGRDNEQFF TGTGCCAGCAGCTTACTGGGACAGGGGAGGGACAATGAGCAGTTCTTC
TRBJ1-2 - TRBD1 TRBV6-5 CASSFQGAPGGYTF TGTGCCAGCAGTTTTCAGGGGGCGCCGGGGGGCTACACCTTC
TRBJ1-5 - TRBD1 TRBV6-5 CASSPLDRGDQPQHF TGTGCCAGCAGCCCCCTGGACAGGGGGGATCAGCCCCAGCATTTT
TRBJ2-3 - TRBD2 TRBV2 CASSAWTSGTDTQYF TGTGCCAGCAGTGCCTGGACTAGCGGGACAGATACGCAGTATTTT
TRBJ1-5 - - TRBV9 CASSVADGQGEPQHF TGTGCCAGCAGCGTAGCTGATGGGCAGGGCGAGCCCCAGCATTTT
TRBJ2-2 - - TRBV5-4 CASSLSGTGELFF TGTGCCAGCAGCTTGTCCGGGACCGGGGAGCTGTTTTTT
TRBJ1-2 - - TRBV7-9 CASSPGGSGVIVYGYTF TGTGCCAGCAGCCCAGGCGGGTCAGGGGTGATAGTCTATGGCTACACCTTC
TRBJ1-1 - - TRBV7-6 CASSLAWNTEAFF TGTGCCAGCAGCTTAGCCTGGAACACTGAAGCTTTCTTT
TRBJ2-5 - TRBD1 TRBV6-5 CASSYGAGGVETQYF TGTGCCAGCAGTTATGGGGCAGGGGGCGTGGAGACCCAGTACTTC
TRBJ1-5 once TRBD1 TRBV7-9 CASSSTGDYQPQHF TGTGCCAGCAGTTCGACAGGGGATTATCAGCCCCAGCATTTT
TRBJ2-3 - TRBD2 TRBV5-6 CASRLGGFFSDTQYF TGTGCCAGCAGGCTCGGGGGGTTTTTCTCAGATACGCAGTATTTT
TRBJ2-1 once - TRBV11-2 CASSLGGPTYNEQFF TGTGCCAGCAGCCTCGGGGGGCCTACCTACAATGAGCAGTTCTTC
TRBJ2-3 - - TRBV5-1 CASSFSPTPTDTQYF TGCGCCAGCAGCTTTTCCCCCACACCGACAGATACGCAGTATTTT